The clone carrying this TCR beta chain has a handful of counts. Its antigen is not known. TRB rearrangements were amplified by multiplex PCR with BIOMED2 TRB-A/B primers. TCRdb reprocessed the multiplex PCR reads via MiXCR and lists one record per CDR3 protein. Of approximately 15,000 distinct CDR3 sequences in the sample, around 30% were seen once. From blood, 250-500 ng of genomic DNA served as TRB template. Trimming stripped 4 bases from V and 2 bases from J, with 8 bases between. There are 13 residues in the CDR3. Germline-derived CDR1 and CDR2 are MNHEY and SMNVEV (reference sequence). The record originates from a study of T and B cells in COVID-19 patients. Whole-study results and caveats: Of about 2,300 TCR clusters found only in the recovered cohort, 25 to 35 had low generation probability.

This rearrangement joins TRBV27 to TRBJ1-1; D remains unclear. This sequence was found in a human donor who had recovered from COVID-19. The sequenced sample consisted of blood. DNA of the CDR3: TGTGCCAGCAGTTCCATGGGAAACACTGAAGCTTTCTTT. It translates to CASSSMGNTEAFF.